This TCR beta chain stems from a study of T-cell reconstitution after alpha-beta-depleted transplantation in children. The sample holds a few counts of this clonotype. A library of TCRbeta sequences, prepared with unique molecular identifiers, was generated. TCRdb fed the PCR reads into MiXCR, producing one record per CDR3 protein. The sample consists of 100,000 to 150,000 distinct CDR3 sequences, roughly 23% of them appearing once. Trimming stripped 4 bases from V and 1 base from J, with 19 bases between. Looked up from germline, CDR1 is SGHRS and CDR2 is YFSETQ. This CDR3 region has 17 residues. The sequence was obtained from a male patient under 10 years old who had a stem cell transplant for chronic granulomatous disease, so the T cells may come from the graft donor. The rearrangement uses TRBV5-1 and TRBJ2-3; D may be TRBD2 (7 bases). Source: PBMCs, mostly from graft donor cells, taken 180 days after TCRalphabeta/CD19-depleted stem cell transplant. The DNA for the CDR3 is TGCGCCAGCAGCCATGGGGGGGGCCGTCATGGCACAGATACGCAGTATTTT. Translation: CASSHGGGRHGTDTQYF.